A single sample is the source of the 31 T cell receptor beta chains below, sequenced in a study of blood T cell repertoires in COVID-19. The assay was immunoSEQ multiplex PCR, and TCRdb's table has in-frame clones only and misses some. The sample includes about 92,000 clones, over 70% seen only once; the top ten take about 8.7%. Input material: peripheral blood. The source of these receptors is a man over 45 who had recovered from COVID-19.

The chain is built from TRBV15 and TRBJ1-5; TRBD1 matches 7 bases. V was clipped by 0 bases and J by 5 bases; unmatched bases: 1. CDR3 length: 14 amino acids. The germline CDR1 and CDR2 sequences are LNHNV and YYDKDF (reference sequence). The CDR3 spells CATSRDRGDQPQHF. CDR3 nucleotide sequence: TGTGCCACCAGCAGAGACAGGGGGGATCAGCCCCAGCATTTT.

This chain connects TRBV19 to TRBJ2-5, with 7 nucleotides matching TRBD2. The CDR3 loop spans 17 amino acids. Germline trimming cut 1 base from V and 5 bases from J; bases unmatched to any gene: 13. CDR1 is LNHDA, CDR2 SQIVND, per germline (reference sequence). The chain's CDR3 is CASSIVAGALLGETQYF. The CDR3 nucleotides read TGTGCCAGTAGTATAGTTGCGGGAGCGCTCCTCGGGGAGACCCAGTACTTC.

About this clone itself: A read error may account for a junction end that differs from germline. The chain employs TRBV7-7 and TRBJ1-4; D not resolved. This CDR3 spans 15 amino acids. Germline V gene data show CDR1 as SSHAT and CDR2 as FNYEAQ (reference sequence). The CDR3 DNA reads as TGTGCTAGCAGCTCCACGCGTGCAACTAATGAAAAACTGTTTTTT. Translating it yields CASSSTRATNEKLFF. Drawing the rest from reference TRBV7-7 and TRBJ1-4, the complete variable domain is GAGVSQSPRYKVTKRGQDVTLRCDPISSHATLYWYQQALGQGPEFLTYFNYEAQPDKSGLPSDRFSAERPEGSISTLTIQRTEQRDSAMYRCASSSTRATNEKLFFGSGTQLSVL.

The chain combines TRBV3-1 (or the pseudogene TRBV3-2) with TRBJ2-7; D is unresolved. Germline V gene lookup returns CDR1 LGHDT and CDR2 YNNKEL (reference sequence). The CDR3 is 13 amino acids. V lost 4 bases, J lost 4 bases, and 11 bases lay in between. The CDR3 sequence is CASSRFDLYEQYF. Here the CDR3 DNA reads TGTGCCAGCAGCCGTTTCGACTTATACGAGCAGTACTTC.

The CDR3 nucleotides read TGTGCCAGCAGCGTAGATCTGGATACGCAGTATTTT. It yields the protein CASSVDLDTQYF. The chain carries TRBV9 and TRBJ2-3; D call uncertain. Germline lookup yields CDR1 SGDLS and CDR2 YYNGEE. V lost 0 bases to trimming and J lost 6 bases, with 5 bases between them. The CDR3 totals 12 residues.

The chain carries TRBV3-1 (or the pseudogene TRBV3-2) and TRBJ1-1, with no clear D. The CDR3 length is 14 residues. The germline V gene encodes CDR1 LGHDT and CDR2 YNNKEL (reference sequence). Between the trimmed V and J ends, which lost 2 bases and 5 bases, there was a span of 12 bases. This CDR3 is CASSQSYRATEAFF. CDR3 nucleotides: TGTGCCAGCAGCCAATCCTATCGAGCGACTGAAGCTTTCTTT.

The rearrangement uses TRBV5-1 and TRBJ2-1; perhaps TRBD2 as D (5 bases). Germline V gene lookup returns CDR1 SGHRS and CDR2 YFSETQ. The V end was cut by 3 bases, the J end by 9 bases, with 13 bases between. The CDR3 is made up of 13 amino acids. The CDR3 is CASSSEPRGEQFF. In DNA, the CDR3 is TGCGCCAGCAGCTCTGAACCCCGGGGTGAGCAGTTCTTC.

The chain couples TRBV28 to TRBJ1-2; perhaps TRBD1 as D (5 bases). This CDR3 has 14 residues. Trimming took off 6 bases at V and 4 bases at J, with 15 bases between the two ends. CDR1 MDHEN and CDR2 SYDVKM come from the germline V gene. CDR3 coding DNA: TGTGCCAGCAGCTTAACGGTACAGGTCTATGGCTACACCTTC. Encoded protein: CASSLTVQVYGYTF.

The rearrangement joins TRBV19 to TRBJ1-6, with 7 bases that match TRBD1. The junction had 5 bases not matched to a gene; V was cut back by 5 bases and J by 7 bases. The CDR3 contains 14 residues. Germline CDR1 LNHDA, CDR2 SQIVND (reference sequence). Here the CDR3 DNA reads TGTGCCAGTAGTCCCGGGACAGCAAATTCACCCCTCCACTTT. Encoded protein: CASSPGTANSPLHF.

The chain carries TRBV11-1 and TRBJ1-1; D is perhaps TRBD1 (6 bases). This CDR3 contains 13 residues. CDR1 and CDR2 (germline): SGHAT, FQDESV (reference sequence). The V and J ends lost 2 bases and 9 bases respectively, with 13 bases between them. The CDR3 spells CASSLRGRGKAFF. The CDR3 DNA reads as TGTGCCAGCAGCTTACGGGGCAGGGGAAAAGCTTTCTTT.

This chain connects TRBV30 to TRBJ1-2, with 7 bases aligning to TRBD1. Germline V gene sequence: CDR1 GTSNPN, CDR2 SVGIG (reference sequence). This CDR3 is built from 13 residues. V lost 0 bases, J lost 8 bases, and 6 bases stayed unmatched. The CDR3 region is CAWSVGGGFGYTF. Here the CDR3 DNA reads TGTGCCTGGAGTGTAGGAGGGGGCTTCGGCTACACCTTC.

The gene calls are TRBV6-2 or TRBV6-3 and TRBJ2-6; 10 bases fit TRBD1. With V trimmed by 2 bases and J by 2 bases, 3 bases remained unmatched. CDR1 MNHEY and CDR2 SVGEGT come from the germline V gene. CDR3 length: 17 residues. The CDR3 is CASSYRGQGAGANVLTF. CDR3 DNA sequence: TGTGCCAGCAGTTACCGAGGACAGGGGGCTGGGGCCAACGTCCTGACTTTC.

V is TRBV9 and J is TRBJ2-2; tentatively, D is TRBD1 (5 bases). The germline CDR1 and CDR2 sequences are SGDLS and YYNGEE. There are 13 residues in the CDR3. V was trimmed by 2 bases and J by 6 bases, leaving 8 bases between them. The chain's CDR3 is CASSVQGPGELFF. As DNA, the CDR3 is TGTGCCAGCAGCGTCCAGGGTCCCGGGGAGCTGTTTTTT.

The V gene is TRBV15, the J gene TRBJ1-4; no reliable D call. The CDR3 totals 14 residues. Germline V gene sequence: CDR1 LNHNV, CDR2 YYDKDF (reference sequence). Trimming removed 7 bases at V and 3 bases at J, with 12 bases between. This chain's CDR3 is CATTVRAANEKLFF. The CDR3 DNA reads TGTGCCACCACGGTTCGAGCTGCTAATGAAAAACTGTTTTTT.

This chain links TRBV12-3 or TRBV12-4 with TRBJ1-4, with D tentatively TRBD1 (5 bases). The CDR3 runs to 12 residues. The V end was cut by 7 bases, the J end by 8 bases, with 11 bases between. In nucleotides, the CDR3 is TGTGCCAGCATCAGGGCGGGGGAAAAACTGTTTTTT. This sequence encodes CASIRAGEKLFF.

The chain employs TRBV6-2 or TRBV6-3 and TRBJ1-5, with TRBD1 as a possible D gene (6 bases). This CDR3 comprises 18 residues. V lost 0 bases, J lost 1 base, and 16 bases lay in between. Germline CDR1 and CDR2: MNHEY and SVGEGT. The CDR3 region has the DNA TGTGCCAGCAGTTACTCCTCCAGGGGAGTATGGAGCAATCAGCCCCAGCATTTT. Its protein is CASSYSSRGVWSNQPQHF.

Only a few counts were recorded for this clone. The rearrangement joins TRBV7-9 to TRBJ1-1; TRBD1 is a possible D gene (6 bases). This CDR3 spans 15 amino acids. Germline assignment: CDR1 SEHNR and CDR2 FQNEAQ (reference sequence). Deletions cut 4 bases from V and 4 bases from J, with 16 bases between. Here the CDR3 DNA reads TGTGCCAGCAGCTACCAATCAGGGGAGGGCACTGAAGCTTTCTTT. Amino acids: CASSYQSGEGTEAFF.

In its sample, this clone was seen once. The DNA of the CDR3 is TGTGCCAGCAGCGTAGCAGGGGGCGGTGAAAAACTGTTTTTT. It codes for CASSVAGGGEKLFF. The rearrangement uses TRBV9 and TRBJ1-4; the match to TRBD1 covers 8 bases. The CDR3 sequence is 14 residues long. The V gene's germline CDR1 is SGDLS and CDR2 YYNGEE. The junction had 2 bases not matched to a gene; V was cut back by 0 bases and J by 7 bases.

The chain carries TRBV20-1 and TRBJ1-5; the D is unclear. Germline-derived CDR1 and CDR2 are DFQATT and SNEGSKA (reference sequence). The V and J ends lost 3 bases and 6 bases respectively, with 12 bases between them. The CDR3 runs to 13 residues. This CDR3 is CSASEGEGQPQHF. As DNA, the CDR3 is TGCAGTGCTAGTGAGGGAGAGGGTCAGCCCCAGCATTTT.

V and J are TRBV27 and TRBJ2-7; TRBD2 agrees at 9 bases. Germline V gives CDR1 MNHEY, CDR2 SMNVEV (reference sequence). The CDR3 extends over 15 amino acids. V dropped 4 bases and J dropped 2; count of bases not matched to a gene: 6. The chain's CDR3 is CASSSLSGSAYEQYF. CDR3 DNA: TGTGCCAGCAGTTCCCTTAGCGGGAGCGCCTACGAGCAGTACTTC.

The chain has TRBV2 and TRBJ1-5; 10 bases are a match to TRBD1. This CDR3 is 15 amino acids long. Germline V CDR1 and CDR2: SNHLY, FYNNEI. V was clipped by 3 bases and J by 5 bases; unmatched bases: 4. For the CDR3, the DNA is TGTGCCAGCAGTGATTCGGGACAGGGGTATCAGCCCCAGCATTTT. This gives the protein CASSDSGQGYQPQHF. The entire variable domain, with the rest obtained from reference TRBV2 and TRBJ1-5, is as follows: EPEVTQTPSHQVTQMGQEVILRCVPISNHLYFYWYRQILGQKVEFLVSFYNNEISEKSEIFDDQFSVERPDGSNFTLKIRSTKLEDSAMYFCASSDSGQGYQPQHFGDGTRLSIL.

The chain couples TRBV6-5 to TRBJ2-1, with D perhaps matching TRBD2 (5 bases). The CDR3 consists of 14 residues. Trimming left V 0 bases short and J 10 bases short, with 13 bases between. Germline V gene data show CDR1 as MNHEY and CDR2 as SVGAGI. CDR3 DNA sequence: TGTGCCAGCAGTTACTCGCGGCTAGCTGACGAGCAGTTCTTC. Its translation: CASSYSRLADEQFF.

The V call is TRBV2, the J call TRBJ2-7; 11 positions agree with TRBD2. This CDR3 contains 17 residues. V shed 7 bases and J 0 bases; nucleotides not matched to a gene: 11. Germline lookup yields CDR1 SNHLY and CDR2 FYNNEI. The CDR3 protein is CASNTASGGFSSYEQYF. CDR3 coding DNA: TGTGCCAGCAATACGGCTAGCGGGGGGTTCAGCTCCTACGAGCAGTACTTC.

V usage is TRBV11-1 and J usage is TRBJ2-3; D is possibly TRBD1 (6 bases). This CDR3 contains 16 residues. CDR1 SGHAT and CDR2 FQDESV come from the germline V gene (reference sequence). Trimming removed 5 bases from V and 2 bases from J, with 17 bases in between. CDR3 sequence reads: CASSNGPDSLTDTQYF. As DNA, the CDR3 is TGTGCCAGCAGCAACGGCCCGGACAGCCTCACAGATACGCAGTATTTT.

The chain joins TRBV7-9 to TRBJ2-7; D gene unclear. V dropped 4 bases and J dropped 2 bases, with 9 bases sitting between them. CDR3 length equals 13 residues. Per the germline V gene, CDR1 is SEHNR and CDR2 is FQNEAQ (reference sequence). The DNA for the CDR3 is TGTGCCAGCAGCTCCGGTAGCCCCTACGAGCAGTACTTC. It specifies CASSSGSPYEQYF.

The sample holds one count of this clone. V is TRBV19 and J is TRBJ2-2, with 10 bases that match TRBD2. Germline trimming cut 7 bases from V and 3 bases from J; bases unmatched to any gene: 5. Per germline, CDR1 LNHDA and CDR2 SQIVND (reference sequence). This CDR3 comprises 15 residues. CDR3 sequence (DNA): TGTGCCAGTAAACTAGCGGGATTTGACACCGGGGAGCTGTTTTTT. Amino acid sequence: CASKLAGFDTGELFF.

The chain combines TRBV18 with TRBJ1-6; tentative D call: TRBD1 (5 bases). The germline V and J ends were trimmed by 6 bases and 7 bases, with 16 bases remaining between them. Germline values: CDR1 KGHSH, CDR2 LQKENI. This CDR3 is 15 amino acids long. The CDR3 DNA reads TGTGCCAGCTCTCCAAGCCAGGGTCGAAATTCACCCCTCCACTTT. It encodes CASSPSQGRNSPLHF.

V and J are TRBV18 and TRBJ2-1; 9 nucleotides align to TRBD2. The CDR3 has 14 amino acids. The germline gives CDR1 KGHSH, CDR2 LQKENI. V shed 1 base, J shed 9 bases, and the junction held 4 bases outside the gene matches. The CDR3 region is CASSPLAGEGEQFF. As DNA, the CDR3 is TGTGCCAGCTCACCACTAGCGGGAGAGGGTGAGCAGTTCTTC.

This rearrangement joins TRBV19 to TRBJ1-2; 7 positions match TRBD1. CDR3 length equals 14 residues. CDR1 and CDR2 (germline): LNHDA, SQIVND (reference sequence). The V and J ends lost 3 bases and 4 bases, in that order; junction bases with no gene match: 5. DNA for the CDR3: TGTGCCAGTAGTATCAAGGGGACAGCCTATGGCTACACCTTC. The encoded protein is CASSIKGTAYGYTF.

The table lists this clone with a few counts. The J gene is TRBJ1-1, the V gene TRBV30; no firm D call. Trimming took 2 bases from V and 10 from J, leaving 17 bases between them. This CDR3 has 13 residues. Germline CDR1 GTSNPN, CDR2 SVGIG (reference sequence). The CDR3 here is CAWSTIRRLGAFF. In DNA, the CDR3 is TGTGCCTGGAGTACCATCAGGAGACTAGGAGCTTTCTTT.

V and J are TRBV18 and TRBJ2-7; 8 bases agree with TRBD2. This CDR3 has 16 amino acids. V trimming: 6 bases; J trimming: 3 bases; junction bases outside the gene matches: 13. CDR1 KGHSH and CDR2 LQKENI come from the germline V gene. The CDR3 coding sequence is TGTGCCAGCTCTACGACCTTTAGCGGGGAGATCTACGAGCAGTACTTC. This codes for CASSTTFSGEIYEQYF.